This TCR beta chain was observed in a study of a mutant IDH1 vaccine in newly diagnosed glioma. Measured with immunoSEQ multiplex PCR; TCRdb has only the in-frame clones, and not every one. Of tens of thousands of clones in the sample, roughly 82% are singletons; the top ten hold about 12%. The CDR3 totals 16 residues. The trim removed 4 bases at V and 4 bases at J, leaving 9 bases unmatched. Per the germline V gene, CDR1 is MNHEY and CDR2 is SVGAGI. Note on this clone: Its antigen is not known.

Described time point: week 23, last vaccination. Vaccination comprised doses that each held 300 ug of mutant IDH1 20-mer peptide, plus topical imiquimod. Here the sequenced sample was PBMCs, taken from a glioma patient whose treatment included an IDH1 peptide vaccine. This TCR was sampled from a man aged 25 to 40 with glioma. The chain links TRBV6-5 to TRBJ2-7; 11 nucleotides line up with TRBD2. The CDR3 spells CASSSPELAGVYEQYF. The DNA of the CDR3 is TGTGCCAGCAGTTCCCCCGAACTAGCGGGAGTGTACGAGCAGTACTTC.